This T cell receptor beta chain is drawn from a study of control samples from healthy donors and cancer patients. V was clipped by 5 bases and J by 3 bases; unmatched bases: 4. Germline values: CDR1 DFQATT, CDR2 SNEGSKA (reference sequence). This CDR3 is built from 13 residues. Method: immunoSEQ multiplex PCR; TCRdb's copy keeps in-frame clones and lacks some. The data contain 120,000 or so clones, roughly 90% of them singletons. This chain uses TRBV20-1 with TRBJ1-5; TRBD1 agrees at 7 bases. Sequencing was performed on PBMCs. This sequence originates from an older woman with lung cancer. The CDR3 spells CSAGGTVNQPQHF. The CDR3 bases are TGCAGTGCTGGTGGGACAGTCAATCAGCCCCAGCATTTT.